The rows below give T cell receptor beta chains drawn from one sample of a study of blood T cell repertoires in COVID-19. The method was immunoSEQ multiplex PCR; TCRdb's version includes in-frame clones alone and lacks a portion of them. The profile shows roughly 250,000 clones, approximately 80% of them singletons. Sequences were obtained from peripheral blood. The source of these receptors is a woman of 80 years or more with active or convalescent COVID-19. Each CDR3 is given with its conserved first and last residue. D genes are given only for firm matches. For some rows the clone size is stated as once, few or many, or as a class when expanded; others skip it.

cdr3_nt: TGTGCCAGCAGCCAAGATCCTTACGGACAGGGTGACACTGAAGCTTTCTTT; cdr3_aa: CASSQDPYGQGDTEAFF; clone_size: -; j_call: TRBJ1-1; d_call: TRBD1; v_call: TRBV4-2
cdr3_nt: TGCGCCAGCAGTCCCCGCTTACAGGTATCGAACACCGGGGAGCTGTTTTTT; cdr3_aa: CASSPRLQVSNTGELFF; clone_size: -; j_call: TRBJ2-2; d_call: -; v_call: TRBV5-1
cdr3_nt: TGCAGCGTTGAAGGACAGGGTGTTTGGACCCAGTACTTC; cdr3_aa: CSVEGQGVWTQYF; clone_size: -; j_call: TRBJ2-5; d_call: TRBD1; v_call: TRBV29-1
cdr3_nt: TGTGCCAGCGCCCAAGGGGCAGGGGATCAGCCCCAGCATTTT; cdr3_aa: CASAQGAGDQPQHF; clone_size: once; j_call: TRBJ1-5; d_call: -; v_call: TRBV9
cdr3_nt: TGTGCCAGCAGCTCCCAGGGTAGGAATTCACCCCTCCACTTT; cdr3_aa: CASSSQGRNSPLHF; clone_size: -; j_call: TRBJ1-6; d_call: -; v_call: TRBV11-2
cdr3_nt: TGTGCCAGCAGCTTGGTGCGGCCGCCTGGAGCTTTCTTT; cdr3_aa: CASSLVRPPGAFF; clone_size: -; j_call: TRBJ1-1; d_call: -; v_call: TRBV28
cdr3_nt: TGTGCCAGCAGCCACCAACACAAGACGGGTGAAGCTTTCTTT; cdr3_aa: CASSHQHKTGEAFF; clone_size: -; j_call: TRBJ1-1; d_call: -; v_call: TRBV11-2
cdr3_nt: TGTGCCAGCAGCCAGGCTAAGTTAGGGGGCGGGGGGCCCTACAATGAGCAGTTCTTC; cdr3_aa: CASSQAKLGGGGPYNEQFF; clone_size: -; j_call: TRBJ2-1; d_call: -; v_call: TRBV3-1/TRBV3-2
cdr3_nt: TGTGCCAGCAGTCCGGGGACAGGGGGGACTGAAGCTTTCTTT; cdr3_aa: CASSPGTGGTEAFF; clone_size: -; j_call: TRBJ1-1; d_call: TRBD1; v_call: TRBV28
cdr3_nt: TGCGCCAGCAGCTTGGAAGCAGGGGGCTCCTACGAGCAGTACTTC; cdr3_aa: CASSLEAGGSYEQYF; clone_size: -; j_call: TRBJ2-7; d_call: TRBD1; v_call: TRBV5-1
cdr3_nt: TGTGCCAGCTCACCAAGACAGGGGATAGATGGCTACACCTTC; cdr3_aa: CASSPRQGIDGYTF; clone_size: -; j_call: TRBJ1-2; d_call: TRBD1; v_call: TRBV18
cdr3_nt: TGCGCCAGCAGCTTGGTTCAGGATCCTTCCTACAATGAGCAGTTCTTC; cdr3_aa: CASSLVQDPSYNEQFF; clone_size: -; j_call: TRBJ2-1; d_call: -; v_call: TRBV5-1